These 17 T cell receptor beta chains were all obtained from the same sample, sequenced in a study of read filtering for tumor transcriptome and immune sequencing (dated by TCRdb to the early 2020s). TCRdb records Illumina HiSeq 4000 as the sequencer. The Immunoverse kit was used to build TCR libraries from about 430 ng RNA, with molecular barcoded adaptors covering alpha/delta and beta/gamma chains. The public reads were reprocessed in TCRdb via fastp at Q25 and MiXCR, keeping in-frame beta chains. Entries are consolidated by CDR3 protein sequence, retaining the most common genes and DNA. Within this sample are roughly 27,000 distinct CDR3 sequences, with 13% to 15% of them counted one time only. The ten largest clones take up roughly two fifths of the sample. Specimen: a population of CD138-negative cells sorted from bone marrow. The sample's cell subset or site label, in plain terms: bone marrow mononuclear cells depleted of CD138+ plasma/myeloma cells by negative magnetic selection. Receptors were obtained from a donor at least 40 years old with multiple myeloma.

At least ten counts were recorded for this clonotype. The DNA for the CDR3 is TGTGCCACCTCGTTCGGGAGAGGGTACCAAGAGACCCAGTACTTC. Amino acid sequence: CATSFGRGYQETQYF. The chain employs TRBV15 and TRBJ2-5; D may be TRBD2 (6 bases). V lost 8 bases to trimming and J lost 0 bases, with 16 bases between them. There are 15 residues in the CDR3. CDR1 is LNHNV, CDR2 YYDKDF, per germline (reference sequence).

There are many counts of this clonotype. The gene calls are TRBV20-1 and TRBJ2-2; D unresolved. This CDR3 has 15 residues. With 0 bases removed from V and 0 bases from J, the gap between germline ends came to 8 bases. Per the germline V gene, CDR1 is DFQATT and CDR2 is SNEGSKA (reference sequence). CDR3 DNA sequence: TGCAGTGCTAGAGAGGCCGCGGCGAACACCGGGGAGCTGTTTTTT. The encoded protein is CSAREAAANTGELFF.

Many counts were recorded for this clonotype. The chain recombines TRBV7-9 with TRBJ2-2, with D unclear. V shed 2 bases and J shed 5 bases, with 9 bases lying between them. The CDR3 consists of 14 residues. CDR1 is SEHNR and CDR2 is FQNEAQ in the germline V gene (reference sequence). DNA for the CDR3: TGTGCCAGCAGCTTACAGTGGGGAACCGGGGAGCTGTTTTTT. Its protein product is CASSLQWGTGELFF.

Note on this clonotype: No conserved phenylalanine or tryptophan ends this CDR3, so it is likely a read error. The chain recombines TRBV6-2 or TRBV6-3 with TRBJ2-1, with 7 bases identical to TRBD2. The CDR3 is made up of 17 amino acids. V shed 6 bases, J shed 0 bases, and the junction held 11 bases outside the gene matches. The V gene's germline CDR1 is MNHEY and CDR2 SVGEGT. As DNA, the CDR3 is TGTGCCAGCAGCTACCAACTAGCGTGGCCCTCCTACAATGAGCAGTTCCTC. Protein product: CASSYQLAWPSYNEQFL.

This clonotype turned up a few times. One base away lies a much larger clone, so this may be a sequencing read error. The chain uses TRBV11-2 and TRBJ1-3, with no clear D. The V gene lost 5 bases and the J gene lost 8 bases, with 19 bases spanning the gap. The germline V gene encodes CDR1 SGHAT and CDR2 FQNNGV. This CDR3 spans 15 amino acids. DNA of the CDR3: TGTGCCAGCAGCCCCCGACCGATAATCGGAGACACCATATATTTT. This translates into CASSPRPIIGDTIYF. Together with reference TRBV11-2 and TRBJ1-3, the CDR3 gives the full variable domain: EAGVAQSPRYKIIEKRQSVAFWCNPISGHATLYWYQQILGQGPKLLIQFQNNGVVDDSQLPKDRFSAERLKGVDSTLKIQPAKLEDSAVYLCASSPRPIIGDTIYFGEGSWLTVV.

The chain combines TRBV29-1 with TRBJ1-1; D uncertain. Germline loops: CDR1 SQVTM, CDR2 ANQGSEA. The CDR3 covers 11 residues. The ends were cut back, 4 bases at V and 3 bases at J, with 6 bases in the middle. CDR3 DNA sequence: TGCAGCGTTGTGAAGTACACTGAAGCTTTCTTT. The encoded protein is CSVVKYTEAFF.

This clonotype was seen repeatedly, ten times or more. J is TRBJ2-3 and V is TRBV20-1; D could derive from TRBD1 or TRBD2 (6 bases each). Germline-derived CDR1 and CDR2 are DFQATT and SNEGSKA (reference sequence). The CDR3 contains 15 residues. Trimming left V 4 bases short and J 2 bases short, with 16 bases between. CDR3 amino acids: CSATEGGPSTDTQYF. The CDR3, as DNA: TGCAGTGCTACAGAGGGGGGCCCGTCCACAGATACGCAGTATTTT.

On this clonotype: This sequence may be a read error, since a much larger clone differs from it by one base. It is likely a read error, because the conserved phenylalanine at the end of the CDR3 is missing. The chain carries TRBV5-1 and TRBJ2-5; no reliable D call. Germline-derived CDR1 and CDR2 are SGHRS and YFSETQ. Deletions cut 1 base from V and 5 bases from J, with 3 bases between. The CDR3 extends over 11 amino acids. CDR3 loop: CASSLMETQYL. CDR3 bases: TGCGCCAGCAGCTTGATGGAGACCCAGTACCTC.

This clonotype was detected ten times or more. V is TRBV2 and J is TRBJ1-2; TRBD1 might be the D (6 bases). The germline V and J ends were trimmed by 6 bases and 7 bases, with 15 bases remaining between them. This CDR3 has 13 residues. Germline loops: CDR1 SNHLY, CDR2 FYNNEI. CDR3 residues: CASRVQGEGGYTF. The DNA of the CDR3 is TGTGCCAGCAGGGTACAGGGTGAAGGTGGCTACACCTTC.

This sequence joins TRBV9 and TRBJ2-5; D remains unclear. CDR1 is SGDLS, CDR2 YYNGEE, per germline. The CDR3 sequence is 15 residues long. The V end was cut by 5 bases, the J end by 4 bases, with 18 bases between. This chain's CDR3 is CASRSGNSGGETQYF. The CDR3 bases are TGTGCCAGCAGGTCTGGAAACTCAGGTGGAGAGACCCAGTACTTC.

With regard to this clonotype: One end of the junction fails to match germline, which may point to a read error. The CDR3 spells CACSPYPGTENTEAFF. Here the CDR3 DNA reads TGTGCCTGCAGTCCCTACCCCGGGACAGAGAACACTGAGGCTTTCTTT. The rearrangement joins TRBV12-3 or TRBV12-4 to TRBJ1-1, with 7 bases matching TRBD1. The CDR3 is 16 residues long.

This clonotype was seen many times. The rearrangement joins TRBV2 to TRBJ1-1; 10 bases fit TRBD1. The CDR3 spans 14 residues. V lost 7 bases and J lost 5; bases outside the gene matches: 7. The germline V gene encodes CDR1 SNHLY and CDR2 FYNNEI. CDR3 DNA sequence: TGTGCCAGCAACCTGGACAGGGGGAATACTGAAGCTTTCTTT. Amino acids: CASNLDRGNTEAFF.

This clonotype has ten or more counts. V is TRBV7-9 and J is TRBJ1-5; 7 positions match TRBD1. V shed 5 bases, J shed 6 bases, and the junction held 10 bases outside the gene matches. In germline, CDR1 is SEHNR, CDR2 FQNEAQ (reference sequence). The CDR3 consists of 15 residues. As DNA, the CDR3 is TGTGCCAGCAGCGCGACAGGGACCGCCAGTCAGCCCCAGCATTTT. Translated: CASSATGTASQPQHF.

In this sample, this clonotype turned up many times. V and J are TRBV28 and TRBJ1-2; D might be TRBD1 (6 bases). V was clipped by 8 bases and J by 4 bases, with 14 bases between them. This CDR3 region has 13 residues. The germline CDR1 and CDR2 sequences are MDHEN and SYDVKM. CDR3 in amino acids: CASVSTGRYGYTF. Written as DNA, the CDR3 is TGTGCCAGCGTATCTACAGGGCGCTATGGCTACACCTTC.

This clonotype has a count of ten or more. The rearrangement joins TRBV28 to TRBJ2-3, with D perhaps matching TRBD1 or TRBD2 (5 bases each). The CDR3 length is 16 residues. Germline lookup yields CDR1 MDHEN and CDR2 SYDVKM. The V end was cut by 4 bases, the J end by 0 bases, with 14 bases between. The CDR3 is CASSWGFRASTDTQYF. In nucleotides, the CDR3 is TGTGCCAGCAGTTGGGGGTTCAGAGCTAGCACAGATACGCAGTATTTT.

Ten or more counts support this clonotype. The CDR3 spells CASSSPEGRRSYEQYF. DNA for the CDR3: TGTGCCAGCAGCTCTCCCGAGGGGCGCCGCTCCTACGAGCAGTACTTC. The V and J genes are TRBV3-1 and TRBJ2-7; D is perhaps TRBD1 or TRBD2 (5 bases each). CDR1 and CDR2 from the germline V gene are LGHDT and YNNKEL (reference sequence). This CDR3 spans 16 amino acids. Trimming left V 5 bases short and J 0 bases short, with 17 bases between.

This clonotype was observed a handful of times. It may be a read error: a sequence one base away is much more abundant. The J gene is TRBJ2-3, the V gene TRBV11-2; 7 bases match TRBD1. The CDR3 contains 15 residues. Germline CDR1 reads SGHAT; CDR2 reads FQNNGV. CDR3 amino acids: CACSFNVGTADTQYF. The CDR3 DNA follows: TGTGCCTGCAGCTTTAATGTTGGGACAGCAGATACGCAGTATTTT.